This TCR beta chain comes out of a study of blood T cell repertoires in COVID-19. Turning to the study itself: COVID-19 samples collected from the United States, Italy and Spain covered acute and convalescent phases. T cells, B-cell-depleted T cells, or PBMCs provided the cDNA or gDNA that served as material.

How the authors handled the data: Estimation of nucleated cell counts relied on the amplification of reference gene primers. Sequenced by immunoSEQ multiplex PCR; TCRdb stores in-frame clones only, minus some. From that table come the V and J calls and clone size; the DNA was used to work out D and trimming. Among some 170,000 clones listed, more than 80% were seen once. This clonotype was sampled from a human donor in a cohort sampled during active COVID-19. The sample consisted of peripheral blood.

CDR3 nucleotide sequence: TGCGCCAGCAGCTTGGCTGCGGGAGGGCCTCAGTTCTTC. Its protein is CASSLAAGGPQFF. This chain links TRBV5-1 with TRBJ2-1; 9 positions agree with TRBD2. The CDR3 extends over 13 amino acids. Germline V gives CDR1 SGHRS, CDR2 YFSETQ. The ends lost 0 bases at V and 13 bases at J; junction bases unmatched: 5.